This T cell receptor beta chain was identified in a study of blood T cells in healthy people across ages. The study drew donors from healthy Caucasian individuals in Russia aged about 6 to 90. Germline V gene sequence: CDR1 ENHRY, CDR2 SYGVKD. The CDR3 runs 16 residues. The trim removed 5 bases at V and 1 base at J, leaving 7 bases unmatched. Alongside a J-beta primer mix, a sample-barcoded 5' primer served in a second PCR lasting 7 to 11 cycles. MiXCR was run by TCRdb on the 5' RACE reads, yielding one entry per CDR3 protein. The data contain about 640,000 distinct CDR3 sequences, roughly 53% of them singletons.

The receptor comes from a man aged 55 to 70 in good health. The gene calls are TRBV10-3 and TRBJ2-3; TRBD2 aligns across 9 bases. Specimen: blood. The CDR3 nucleotides are TGTGCCATCAGTCCCGCCTGGACTAGCGGCACAGATACGCAGTATTTT. It specifies CAISPAWTSGTDTQYF.